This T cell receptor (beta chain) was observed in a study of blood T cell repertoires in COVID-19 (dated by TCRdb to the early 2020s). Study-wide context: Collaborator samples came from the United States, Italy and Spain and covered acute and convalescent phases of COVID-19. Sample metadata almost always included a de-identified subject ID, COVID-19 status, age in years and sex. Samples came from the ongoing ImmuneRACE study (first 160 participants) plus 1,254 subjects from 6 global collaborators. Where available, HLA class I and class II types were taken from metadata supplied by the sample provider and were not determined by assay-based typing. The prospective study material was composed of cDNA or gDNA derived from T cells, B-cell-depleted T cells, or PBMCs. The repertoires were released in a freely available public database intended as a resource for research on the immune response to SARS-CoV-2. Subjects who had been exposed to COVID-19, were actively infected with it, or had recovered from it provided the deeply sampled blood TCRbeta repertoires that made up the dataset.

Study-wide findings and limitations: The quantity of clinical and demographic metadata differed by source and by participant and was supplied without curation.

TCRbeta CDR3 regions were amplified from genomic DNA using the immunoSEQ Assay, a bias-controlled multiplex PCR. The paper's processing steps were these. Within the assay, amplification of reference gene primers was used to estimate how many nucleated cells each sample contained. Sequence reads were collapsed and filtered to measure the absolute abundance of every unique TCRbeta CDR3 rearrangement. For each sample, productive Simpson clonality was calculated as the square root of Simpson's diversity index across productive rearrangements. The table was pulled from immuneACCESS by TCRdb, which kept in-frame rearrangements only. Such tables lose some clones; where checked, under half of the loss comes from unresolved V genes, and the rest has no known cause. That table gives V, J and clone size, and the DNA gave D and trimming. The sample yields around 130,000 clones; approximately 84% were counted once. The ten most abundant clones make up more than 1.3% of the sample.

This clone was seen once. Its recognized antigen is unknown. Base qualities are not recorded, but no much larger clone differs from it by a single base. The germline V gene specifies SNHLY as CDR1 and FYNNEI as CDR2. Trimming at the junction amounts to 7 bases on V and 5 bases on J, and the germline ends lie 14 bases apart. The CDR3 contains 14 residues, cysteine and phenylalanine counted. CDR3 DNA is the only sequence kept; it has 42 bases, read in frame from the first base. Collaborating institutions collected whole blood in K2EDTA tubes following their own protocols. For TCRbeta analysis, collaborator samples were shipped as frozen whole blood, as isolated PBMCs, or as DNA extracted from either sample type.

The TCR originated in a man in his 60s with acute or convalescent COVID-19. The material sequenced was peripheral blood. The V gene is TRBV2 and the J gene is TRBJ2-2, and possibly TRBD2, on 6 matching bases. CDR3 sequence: CASTRETGTGELFF. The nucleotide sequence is TGTGCCAGCACCCGGGAGACGGGAACCGGGGAGCTGTTTTTT.